This TCR beta chain was profiled in a study of technical replicates of blood from several donors. There are 11 residues in the CDR3. V lost 6 bases and J 6 bases, leaving 9 bases between the germline ends. Germline values: CDR1 DFQATT, CDR2 SNEGSKA (reference sequence). Clones were sequenced by immunoSEQ multiplex PCR, and TCRdb holds only the in-frame ones, with some missing. This sample has 65,000 to 80,000 clones; about 97% occur once, and the top ten carry roughly 0.25%. The TCR sequence derives from a human donor in good health. The rearrangement uses TRBV20-1 and TRBJ2-1, with unresolved D. The material sequenced was T cells isolated from PBMCs. In nucleotides, the CDR3 is TGCAGTGCGGTGTGGCCCAATGAGCAGTTCTTC. Protein sequence: CSAVWPNEQFF.